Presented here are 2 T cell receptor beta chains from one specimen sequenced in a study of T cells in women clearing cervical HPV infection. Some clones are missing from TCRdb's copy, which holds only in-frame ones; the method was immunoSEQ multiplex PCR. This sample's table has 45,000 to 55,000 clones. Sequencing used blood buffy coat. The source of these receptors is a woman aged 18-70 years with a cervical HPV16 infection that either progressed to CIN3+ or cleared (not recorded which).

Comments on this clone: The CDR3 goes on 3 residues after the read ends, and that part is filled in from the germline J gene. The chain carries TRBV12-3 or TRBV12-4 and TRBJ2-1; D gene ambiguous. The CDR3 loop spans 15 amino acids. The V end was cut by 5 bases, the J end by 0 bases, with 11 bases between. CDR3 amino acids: CASSISSSSYNEQFF. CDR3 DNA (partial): TGTGCCAGCAGTATCTCTTCTAGCTCCTACAATGAG.

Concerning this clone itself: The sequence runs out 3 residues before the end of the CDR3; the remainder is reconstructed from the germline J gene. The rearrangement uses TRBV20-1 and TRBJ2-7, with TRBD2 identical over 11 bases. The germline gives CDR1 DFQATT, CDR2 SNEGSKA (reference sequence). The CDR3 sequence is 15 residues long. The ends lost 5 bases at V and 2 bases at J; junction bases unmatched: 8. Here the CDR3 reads CSAGGSSGGPYEQYF. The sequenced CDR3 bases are TGCAGTGCTGGAGGATCTAGCGGGGGGCCCTACGAG.